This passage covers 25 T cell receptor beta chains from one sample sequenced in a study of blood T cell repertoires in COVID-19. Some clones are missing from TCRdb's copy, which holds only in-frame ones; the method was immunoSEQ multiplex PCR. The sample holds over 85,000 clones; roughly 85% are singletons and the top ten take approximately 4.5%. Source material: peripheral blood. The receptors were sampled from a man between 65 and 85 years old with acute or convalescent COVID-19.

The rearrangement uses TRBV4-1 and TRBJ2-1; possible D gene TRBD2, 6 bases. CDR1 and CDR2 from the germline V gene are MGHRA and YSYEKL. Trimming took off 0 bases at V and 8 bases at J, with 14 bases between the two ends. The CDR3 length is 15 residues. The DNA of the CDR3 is TGCGCCAGCAGCCAAGAAAGGAGGGGCAGCGATGAGCAGTTCTTC. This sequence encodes CASSQERRGSDEQFF.

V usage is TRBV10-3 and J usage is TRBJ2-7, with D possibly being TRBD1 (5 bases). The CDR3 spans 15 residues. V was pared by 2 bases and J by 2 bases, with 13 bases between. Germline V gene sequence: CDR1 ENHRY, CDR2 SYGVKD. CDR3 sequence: CAISESNRLTYEQYF. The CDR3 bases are TGTGCCATCAGTGAGAGTAACAGGCTTACCTACGAGCAGTACTTC.

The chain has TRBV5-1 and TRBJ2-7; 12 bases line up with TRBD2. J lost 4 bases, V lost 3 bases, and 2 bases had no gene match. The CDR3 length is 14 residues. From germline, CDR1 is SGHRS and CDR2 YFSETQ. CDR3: CASSSSGGAYEQYF. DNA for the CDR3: TGCGCCAGCAGCTCTAGCGGGGGGGCGTACGAGCAGTACTTC.

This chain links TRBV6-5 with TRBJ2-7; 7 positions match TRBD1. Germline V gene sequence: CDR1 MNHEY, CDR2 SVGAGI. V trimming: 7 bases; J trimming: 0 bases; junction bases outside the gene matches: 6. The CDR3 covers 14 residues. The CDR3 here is CASTTGLSSYEQYF. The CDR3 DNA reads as TGTGCCAGCACGACAGGGCTTAGCTCCTACGAGCAGTACTTC.

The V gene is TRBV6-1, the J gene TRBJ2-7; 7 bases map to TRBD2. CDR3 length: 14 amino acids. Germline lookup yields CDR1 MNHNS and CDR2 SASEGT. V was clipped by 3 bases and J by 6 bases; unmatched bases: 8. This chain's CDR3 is CASSEVGGISEQYF. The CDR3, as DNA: TGTGCCAGCAGTGAGGTCGGGGGGATCTCCGAGCAGTACTTC.

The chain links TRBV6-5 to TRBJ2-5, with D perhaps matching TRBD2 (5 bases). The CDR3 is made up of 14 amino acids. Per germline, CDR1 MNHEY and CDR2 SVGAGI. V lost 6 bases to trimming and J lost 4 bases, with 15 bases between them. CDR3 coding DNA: TGTGCCAGCAGGCGACGGACTGACTCAGAGACCCAGTACTTC. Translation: CASRRRTDSETQYF.

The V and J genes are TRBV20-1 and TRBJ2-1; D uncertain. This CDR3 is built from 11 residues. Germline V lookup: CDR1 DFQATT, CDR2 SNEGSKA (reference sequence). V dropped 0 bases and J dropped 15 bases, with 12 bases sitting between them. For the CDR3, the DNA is TGCAGTGCTAGAGATCCCGGGTCCTCGTTCTTC. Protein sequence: CSARDPGSSFF.

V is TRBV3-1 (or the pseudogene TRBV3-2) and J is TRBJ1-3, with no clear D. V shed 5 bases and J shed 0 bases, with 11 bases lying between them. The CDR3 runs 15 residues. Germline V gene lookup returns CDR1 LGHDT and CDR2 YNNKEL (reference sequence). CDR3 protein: CASSIQSSSGNTIYF. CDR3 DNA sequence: TGTGCCAGCAGCATACAGAGTAGCTCTGGAAACACCATATATTTT.

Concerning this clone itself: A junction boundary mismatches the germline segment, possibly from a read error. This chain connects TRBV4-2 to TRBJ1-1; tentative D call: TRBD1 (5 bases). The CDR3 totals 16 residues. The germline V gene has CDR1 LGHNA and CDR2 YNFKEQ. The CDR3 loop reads CASSQASWTTNAEAFF. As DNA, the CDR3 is TGTGCCAGCAGCCAAGCGTCTTGGACAACGAACGCTGAAGCTTTCTTT.

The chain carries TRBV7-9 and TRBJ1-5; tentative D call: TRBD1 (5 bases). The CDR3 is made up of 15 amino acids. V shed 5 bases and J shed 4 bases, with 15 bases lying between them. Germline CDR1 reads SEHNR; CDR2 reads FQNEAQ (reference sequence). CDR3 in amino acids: CASSPSGGWNQPQHF. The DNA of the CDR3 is TGTGCCAGCAGCCCCTCCGGGGGTTGGAATCAGCCCCAGCATTTT.

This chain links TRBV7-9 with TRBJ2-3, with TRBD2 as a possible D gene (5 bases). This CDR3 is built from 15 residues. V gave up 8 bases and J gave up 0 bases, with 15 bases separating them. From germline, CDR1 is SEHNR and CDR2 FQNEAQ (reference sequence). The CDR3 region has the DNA TGTGCCAGCGGACTCGGGCGGACTAGCACAGATACGCAGTATTTT. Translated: CASGLGRTSTDTQYF.

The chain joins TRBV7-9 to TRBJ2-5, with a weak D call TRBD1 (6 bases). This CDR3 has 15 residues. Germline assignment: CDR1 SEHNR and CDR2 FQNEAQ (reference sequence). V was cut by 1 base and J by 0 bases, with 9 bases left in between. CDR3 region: CASSLDTGYQETQYF. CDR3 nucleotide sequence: TGTGCCAGCAGCTTAGACACAGGGTACCAAGAGACCCAGTACTTC.

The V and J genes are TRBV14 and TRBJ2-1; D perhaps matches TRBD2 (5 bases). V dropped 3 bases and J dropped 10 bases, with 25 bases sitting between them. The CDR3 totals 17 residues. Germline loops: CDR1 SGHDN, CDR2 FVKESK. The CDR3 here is CASSHEPGRSSRSEQFF. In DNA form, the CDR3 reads TGTGCCAGCAGCCACGAGCCGGGGAGATCATCGAGGTCGGAGCAGTTCTTC.

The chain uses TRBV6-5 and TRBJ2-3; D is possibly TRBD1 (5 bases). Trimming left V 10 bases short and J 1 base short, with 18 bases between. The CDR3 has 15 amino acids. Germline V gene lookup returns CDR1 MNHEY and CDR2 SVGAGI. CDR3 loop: CANGPGWVGTDTQYF. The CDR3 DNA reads TGTGCCAACGGGCCAGGGTGGGTTGGCACAGATACGCAGTATTTT.

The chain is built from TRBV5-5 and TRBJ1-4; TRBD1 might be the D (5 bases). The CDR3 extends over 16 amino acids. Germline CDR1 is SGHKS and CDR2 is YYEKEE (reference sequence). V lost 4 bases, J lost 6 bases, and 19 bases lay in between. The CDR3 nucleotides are TGTGCCAGCAGCACTGGGGCCAGCGGGGTGTATGAAAAACTGTTTTTT. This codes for CASSTGASGVYEKLFF.

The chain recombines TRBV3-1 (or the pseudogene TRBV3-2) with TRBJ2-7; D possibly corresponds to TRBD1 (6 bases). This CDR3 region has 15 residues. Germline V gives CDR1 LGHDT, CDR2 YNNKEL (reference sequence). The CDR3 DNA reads TGTGCCTGCAGAGAACAGGGATGGCCCTCCTACGAGCAGTACGTC. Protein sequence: CACREQGWPSYEQYV.

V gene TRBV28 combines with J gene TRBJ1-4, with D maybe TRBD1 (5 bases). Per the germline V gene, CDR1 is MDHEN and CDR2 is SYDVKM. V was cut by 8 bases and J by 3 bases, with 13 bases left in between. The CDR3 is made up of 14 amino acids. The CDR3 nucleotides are TGTGCCAGCCTAGGGGTTGGGGCTAATGAAAAACTGTTTTTT. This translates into CASLGVGANEKLFF.

The CDR3 bases are TGTGCCAGCAGTTACGACGACGGGTCAGATCTCCACTTT. Amino acids: CASSYDDGSDLHF. The J gene is TRBJ1-6, the V gene TRBV6-5; D call uncertain. V was cut by 2 bases and J by 16 bases, with 15 bases left in between. The CDR3 loop spans 13 amino acids. The germline gives CDR1 MNHEY, CDR2 SVGAGI.

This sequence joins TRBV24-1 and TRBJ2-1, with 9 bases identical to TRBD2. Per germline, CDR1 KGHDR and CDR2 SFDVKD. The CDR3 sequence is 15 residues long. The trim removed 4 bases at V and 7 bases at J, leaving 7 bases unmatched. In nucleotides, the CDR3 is TGTGCCACCAGTGAGGGTAGCGGGGGAGGGAATGAGCAGTTCTTC. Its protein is CATSEGSGGGNEQFF.

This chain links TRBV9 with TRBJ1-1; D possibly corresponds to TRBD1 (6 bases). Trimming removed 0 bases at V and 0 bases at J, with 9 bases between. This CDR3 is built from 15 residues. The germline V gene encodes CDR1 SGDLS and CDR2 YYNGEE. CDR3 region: CASSVATGLNTEAFF. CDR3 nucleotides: TGTGCCAGCAGCGTAGCGACAGGTTTGAACACTGAAGCTTTCTTT.

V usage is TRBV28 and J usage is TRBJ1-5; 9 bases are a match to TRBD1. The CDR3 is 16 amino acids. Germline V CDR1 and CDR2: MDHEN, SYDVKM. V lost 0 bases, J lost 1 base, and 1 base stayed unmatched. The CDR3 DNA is TGTGCCAGCAGTTTATGGACAGGGGGAAGCAATCAGCCCCAGCATTTT. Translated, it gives CASSLWTGGSNQPQHF.

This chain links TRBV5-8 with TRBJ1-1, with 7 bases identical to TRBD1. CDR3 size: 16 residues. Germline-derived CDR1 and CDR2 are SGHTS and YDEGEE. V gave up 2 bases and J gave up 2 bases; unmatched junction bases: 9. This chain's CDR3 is CASSFSLGQRNTEAFF. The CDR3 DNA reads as TGTGCCAGCAGCTTCTCCTTGGGACAGCGAAACACTGAAGCTTTCTTT.

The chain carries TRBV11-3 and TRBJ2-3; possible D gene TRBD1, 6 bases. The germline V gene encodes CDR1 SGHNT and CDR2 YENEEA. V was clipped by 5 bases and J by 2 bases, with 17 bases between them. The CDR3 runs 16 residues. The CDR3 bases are TGTGCCAGCAGCCCAGGGGCAGGTGACGCCACAGATACGCAGTATTTT. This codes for CASSPGAGDATDTQYF.

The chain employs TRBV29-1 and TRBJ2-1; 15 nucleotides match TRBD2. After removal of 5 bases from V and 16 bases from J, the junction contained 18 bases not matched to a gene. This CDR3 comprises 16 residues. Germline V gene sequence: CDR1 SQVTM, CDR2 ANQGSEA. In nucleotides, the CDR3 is TGCAGCGTTATAGAGGCTCTGGGACTAGCGGGGGGCCATTCATTCTTC. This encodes CSVIEALGLAGGHSFF.

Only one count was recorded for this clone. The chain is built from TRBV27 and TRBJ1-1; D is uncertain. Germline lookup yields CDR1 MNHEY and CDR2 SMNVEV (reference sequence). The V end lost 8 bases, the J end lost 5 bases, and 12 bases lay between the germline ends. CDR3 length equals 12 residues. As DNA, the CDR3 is TGTGCCAGCGGATACGCGGGGACTGAAGCTTTCTTT. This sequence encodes CASGYAGTEAFF.